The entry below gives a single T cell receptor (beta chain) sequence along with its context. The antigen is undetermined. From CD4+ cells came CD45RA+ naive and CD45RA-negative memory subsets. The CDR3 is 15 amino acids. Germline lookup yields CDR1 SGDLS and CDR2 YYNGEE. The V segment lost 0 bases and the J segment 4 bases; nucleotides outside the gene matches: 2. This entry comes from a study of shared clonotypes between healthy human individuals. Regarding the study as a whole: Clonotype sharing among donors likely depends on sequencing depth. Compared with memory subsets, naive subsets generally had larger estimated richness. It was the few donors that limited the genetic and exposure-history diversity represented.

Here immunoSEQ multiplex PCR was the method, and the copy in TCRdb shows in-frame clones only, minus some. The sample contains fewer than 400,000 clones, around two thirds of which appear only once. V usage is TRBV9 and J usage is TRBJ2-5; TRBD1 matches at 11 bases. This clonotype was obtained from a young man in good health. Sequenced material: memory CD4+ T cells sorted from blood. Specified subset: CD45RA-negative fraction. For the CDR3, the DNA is TGTGCCAGCAGCGTAGTGGGACAGGGGGGAGAGACCCAGTACTTC. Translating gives CASSVVGQGGETQYF.